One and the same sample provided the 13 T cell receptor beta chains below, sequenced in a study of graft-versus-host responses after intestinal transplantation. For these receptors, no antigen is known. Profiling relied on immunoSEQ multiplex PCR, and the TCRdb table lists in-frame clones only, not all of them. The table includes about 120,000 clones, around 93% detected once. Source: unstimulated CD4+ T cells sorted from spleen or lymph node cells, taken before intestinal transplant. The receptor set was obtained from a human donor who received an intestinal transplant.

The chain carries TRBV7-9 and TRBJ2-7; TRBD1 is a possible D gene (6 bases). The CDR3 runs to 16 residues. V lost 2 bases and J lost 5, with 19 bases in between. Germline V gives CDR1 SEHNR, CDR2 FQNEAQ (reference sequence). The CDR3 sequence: CASSLTGTGIGNEQYF. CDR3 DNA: TGTGCCAGCAGCTTAACAGGTACAGGGATCGGAAACGAGCAGTACTTC.

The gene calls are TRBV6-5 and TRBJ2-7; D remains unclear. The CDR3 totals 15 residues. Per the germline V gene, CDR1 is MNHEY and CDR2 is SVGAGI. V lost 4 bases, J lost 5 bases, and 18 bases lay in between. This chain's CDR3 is CASSSVYRSTHEQYF. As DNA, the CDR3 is TGTGCCAGCAGTTCCGTCTACCGGTCTACCCACGAGCAGTACTTC.

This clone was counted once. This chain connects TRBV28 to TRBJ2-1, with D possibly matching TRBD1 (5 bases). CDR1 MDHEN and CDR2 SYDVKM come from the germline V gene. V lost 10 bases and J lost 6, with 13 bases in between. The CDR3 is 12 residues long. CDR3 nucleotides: TGTGCCACCGAAACCCAGGGCAATGAGCAGTTCTTC. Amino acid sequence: CATETQGNEQFF.

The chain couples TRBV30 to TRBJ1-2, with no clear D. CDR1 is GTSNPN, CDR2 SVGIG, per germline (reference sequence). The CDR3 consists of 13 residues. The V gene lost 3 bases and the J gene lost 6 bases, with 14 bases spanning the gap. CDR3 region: CAWRDRGGNGYTF. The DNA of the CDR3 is TGTGCCTGGAGGGACCGGGGAGGGAATGGCTACACCTTC.

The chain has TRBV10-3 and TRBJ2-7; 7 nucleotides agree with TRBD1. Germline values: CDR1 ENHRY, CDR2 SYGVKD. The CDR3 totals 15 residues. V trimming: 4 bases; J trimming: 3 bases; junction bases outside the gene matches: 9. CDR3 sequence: CAISVDRASFYEQYF. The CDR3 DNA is TGTGCCATCAGTGTCGACAGGGCATCTTTCTACGAGCAGTACTTC.

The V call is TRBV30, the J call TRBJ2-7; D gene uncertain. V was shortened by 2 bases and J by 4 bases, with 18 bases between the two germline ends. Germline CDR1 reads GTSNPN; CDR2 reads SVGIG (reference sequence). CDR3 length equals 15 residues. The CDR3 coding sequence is TGTGCCTGGAGTCATAACAGCCCCGGTCGTTACGAGCAGTACTTC. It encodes CAWSHNSPGRYEQYF.

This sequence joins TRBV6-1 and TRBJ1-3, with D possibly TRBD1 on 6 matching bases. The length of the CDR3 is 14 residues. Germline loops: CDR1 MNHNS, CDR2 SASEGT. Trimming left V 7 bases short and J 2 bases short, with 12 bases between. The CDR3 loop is CASTEGGAGNTIYF. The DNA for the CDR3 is TGTGCCAGCACCGAGGGGGGGGCTGGAAACACCATATATTTT.

DNA of the CDR3: TGTGCCTGGACGGTGGTGGGGGGCTATGGCTACACCTTC. It is translated as CAWTVVGGYGYTF. The gene calls are TRBV30 and TRBJ1-2; D possibly corresponds to TRBD1 (5 bases). CDR1 is GTSNPN, CDR2 SVGIG, per germline (reference sequence). This CDR3 is 13 amino acids long. With 4 bases removed from V and 4 bases from J, the gap between germline ends came to 13 bases.

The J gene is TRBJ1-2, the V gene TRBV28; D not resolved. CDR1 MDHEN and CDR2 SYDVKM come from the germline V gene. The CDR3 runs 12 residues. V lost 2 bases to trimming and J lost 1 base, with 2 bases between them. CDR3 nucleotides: TGTGCCAGCAGTTTAGTTAACTATGGCTACACCTTC. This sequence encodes CASSLVNYGYTF.

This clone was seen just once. The CDR3 region is CASSDHRSYEQYF. The CDR3 DNA follows: TGTGCCAGCAGTGACCACAGGAGCTACGAGCAGTACTTC. This sequence joins TRBV27 and TRBJ2-7; perhaps TRBD1 as D (5 bases). The length of the CDR3 is 13 residues. V lost 5 bases, J lost 3 bases, and 11 bases lay in between. Germline CDR1 is MNHEY and CDR2 is SMNVEV (reference sequence).

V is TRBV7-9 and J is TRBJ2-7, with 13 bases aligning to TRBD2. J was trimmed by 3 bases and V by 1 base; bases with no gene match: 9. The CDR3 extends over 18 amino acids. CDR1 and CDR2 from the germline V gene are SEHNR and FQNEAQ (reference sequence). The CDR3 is CASSLGFRLAGGDYEQYF. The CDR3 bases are TGTGCCAGCAGCTTAGGTTTCCGACTAGCGGGAGGAGACTACGAGCAGTACTTC.

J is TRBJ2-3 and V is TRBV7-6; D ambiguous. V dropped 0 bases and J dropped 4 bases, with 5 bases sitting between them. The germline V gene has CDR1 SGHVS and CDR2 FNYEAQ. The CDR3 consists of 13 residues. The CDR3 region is CASSLASADTQYF. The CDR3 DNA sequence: TGTGCCAGCAGCTTAGCAAGTGCAGATACGCAGTATTTT.

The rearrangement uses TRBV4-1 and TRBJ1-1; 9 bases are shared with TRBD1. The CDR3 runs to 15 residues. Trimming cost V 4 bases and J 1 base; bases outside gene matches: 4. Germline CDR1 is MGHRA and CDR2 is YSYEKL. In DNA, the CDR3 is TGCGCCAGCAGCCTCATGGACAGGGGGAACACTGAAGCTTTCTTT. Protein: CASSLMDRGNTEAFF.